A selection of T cell receptor beta chains follows, all from one sample in a study of shared clonotypes between healthy human individuals. Sequenced by immunoSEQ multiplex PCR; TCRdb stores in-frame clones only, minus some. The top ten clones hold 0.3% of a sample with about 580,000 clones, nearly 98% of them seen once. Sequencing was done on a sample of naive CD8+ T cells sorted from blood. The receptors were gathered from a man aged 25-45 years in good health. Both conserved end residues are part of each CDR3. D genes are given only for firm matches.

j_gene: TRBJ1-1; v_gene: TRBV4-1; d_gene: TRBD1; CDR3aa: CASSQEYGPDRDTEAFF
j_gene: TRBJ2-1; v_gene: TRBV27; d_gene: TRBD2; CDR3aa: CASRDRYASGIYNEQFF
j_gene: TRBJ2-2; v_gene: TRBV6-1; d_gene: -; CDR3aa: CASSDLFQDTGELFF
j_gene: TRBJ2-7; v_gene: TRBV15; d_gene: TRBD2; CDR3aa: CATSRDRELAVYEQYF
j_gene: TRBJ2-2; v_gene: TRBV11-2; d_gene: -; CDR3aa: CASSFLASYFGELFF
j_gene: TRBJ1-5; v_gene: TRBV27; d_gene: TRBD1; CDR3aa: CATQGAGNQPQHF
j_gene: TRBJ1-1; v_gene: TRBV7-9; d_gene: -; CDR3aa: CASSKFRTAIETEAFF
j_gene: TRBJ2-7; v_gene: TRBV15; d_gene: TRBD1; CDR3aa: CATSGQGYEQYF
j_gene: TRBJ2-7; v_gene: TRBV2; d_gene: TRBD2; CDR3aa: CATATSGSSYEQYF
j_gene: TRBJ2-7; v_gene: TRBV7-2; d_gene: -; CDR3aa: CASSLWGGDEQYF
j_gene: TRBJ1-3; v_gene: TRBV29-1; d_gene: -; CDR3aa: CSAAGSGNTIYF
j_gene: TRBJ2-7; v_gene: TRBV27; d_gene: -; CDR3aa: CASSAGISYEQYF
j_gene: TRBJ2-1; v_gene: TRBV7-8; d_gene: -; CDR3aa: CASSLELGEQFF
j_gene: TRBJ1-2; v_gene: TRBV7-8; d_gene: -; CDR3aa: CASSLRVGNPNGYTF
j_gene: TRBJ2-1; v_gene: TRBV2; d_gene: -; CDR3aa: CASQGTYNEQFF
j_gene: TRBJ2-3; v_gene: TRBV5-1; d_gene: TRBD2; CDR3aa: CASSQTWWEGDGTDTQYF
j_gene: TRBJ1-1; v_gene: TRBV6-6; d_gene: TRBD1; CDR3aa: CATGQANTEAFF
j_gene: TRBJ1-4; v_gene: TRBV4-1; d_gene: -; CDR3aa: CASSQGRDIGEKLFF
j_gene: TRBJ2-7; v_gene: TRBV5-4; d_gene: TRBD1; CDR3aa: CASSSDRGLYEQYF
j_gene: TRBJ1-3; v_gene: TRBV5-5; d_gene: -; CDR3aa: CASSRYPRNVQDTGNTIYF
j_gene: TRBJ1-1; v_gene: TRBV29-1; d_gene: -; CDR3aa: CSVDTQRTEAFF
j_gene: TRBJ1-2; v_gene: TRBV27; d_gene: -; CDR3aa: CASSLSGGGVYGYTF
j_gene: TRBJ1-2; v_gene: TRBV25-1; d_gene: TRBD1; CDR3aa: CASTDGDRGLIYGYTF
j_gene: TRBJ2-7; v_gene: TRBV19; d_gene: -; CDR3aa: CASSTHPYSEQYF
j_gene: TRBJ2-7; v_gene: TRBV7-8; d_gene: TRBD2; CDR3aa: CASSPLAGEIYEQYF
j_gene: TRBJ2-7; v_gene: TRBV11-2; d_gene: -; CDR3aa: CASSLSVTETGTYEQYF
j_gene: TRBJ2-1; v_gene: TRBV7-9; d_gene: -; CDR3aa: CASSLGFSGPLHNEQFF
j_gene: TRBJ2-5; v_gene: TRBV21-1; d_gene: -; CDR3aa: CASRTVQETQYF
j_gene: TRBJ2-7; v_gene: TRBV9; d_gene: TRBD1; CDR3aa: CASSVEGASYEQYF
j_gene: TRBJ1-2; v_gene: TRBV11-3; d_gene: -; CDR3aa: CARGHYGYTF
j_gene: TRBJ1-5; v_gene: TRBV11-2; d_gene: -; CDR3aa: CASSLYDMGNQPQHF
j_gene: TRBJ2-1; v_gene: TRBV30; d_gene: TRBD2; CDR3aa: CAWSGGGGLAGPSYNEQFF
j_gene: TRBJ2-7; v_gene: TRBV14; d_gene: -; CDR3aa: CASSQSGIRYEQYF
j_gene: TRBJ2-3; v_gene: TRBV7-3; d_gene: TRBD2; CDR3aa: CASSLGTSGSTDTQYF
j_gene: TRBJ1-2; v_gene: TRBV9; d_gene: TRBD1; CDR3aa: CASSVPGQGWNGYTF
j_gene: TRBJ2-1; v_gene: TRBV7-8; d_gene: TRBD2; CDR3aa: CASSPSPGLVGDNEQFF
j_gene: TRBJ2-7; v_gene: TRBV7-2; d_gene: TRBD2; CDR3aa: CASSLISGGLYEQYF
j_gene: TRBJ2-1; v_gene: TRBV5-1; d_gene: TRBD1; CDR3aa: CASRLDRNYNEQFF
j_gene: TRBJ2-1; v_gene: TRBV7-7; d_gene: TRBD2; CDR3aa: CASSPRTSGRAGNEQFF
j_gene: TRBJ2-7; v_gene: TRBV28; d_gene: TRBD2; CDR3aa: CASSRLAGKTYEQYF
j_gene: TRBJ2-5; v_gene: TRBV7-2; d_gene: -; CDR3aa: CASSLNRGQETQYF
j_gene: TRBJ1-1; v_gene: TRBV9; d_gene: -; CDR3aa: CASSAVGGGISEAFF
j_gene: TRBJ2-2; v_gene: TRBV9; d_gene: -; CDR3aa: CASSVDGDFTGELFF
j_gene: TRBJ2-5; v_gene: TRBV18; d_gene: -; CDR3aa: CASSPQDTTETQYF
j_gene: TRBJ2-3; v_gene: TRBV7-9; d_gene: TRBD2; CDR3aa: CASSLEGTSGDTQYF
j_gene: TRBJ2-2; v_gene: TRBV4-1; d_gene: -; CDR3aa: CASSHFGGELFF
j_gene: TRBJ2-1; v_gene: TRBV29-1; d_gene: -; CDR3aa: CSVEGVTDNEQFF
j_gene: TRBJ2-5; v_gene: TRBV7-9; d_gene: TRBD2; CDR3aa: CASSPRLAGVGSETQYF
j_gene: TRBJ1-2; v_gene: TRBV9; d_gene: -; CDR3aa: CASSVGAPSVNYGYTF
j_gene: TRBJ2-7; v_gene: TRBV27; d_gene: -; CDR3aa: CASSFRGHHYEQYF
j_gene: TRBJ2-1; v_gene: TRBV7-6; d_gene: -; CDR3aa: CASSSLPGWGYNEQFF
j_gene: TRBJ2-1; v_gene: TRBV4-1; d_gene: -; CDR3aa: CASSQKPPTGNYNEQFF
j_gene: TRBJ1-4; v_gene: TRBV7-6; d_gene: -; CDR3aa: CVSSSSTTNEKLFF
j_gene: TRBJ2-7; v_gene: TRBV28; d_gene: -; CDR3aa: CASSPVLGSSYEQYF